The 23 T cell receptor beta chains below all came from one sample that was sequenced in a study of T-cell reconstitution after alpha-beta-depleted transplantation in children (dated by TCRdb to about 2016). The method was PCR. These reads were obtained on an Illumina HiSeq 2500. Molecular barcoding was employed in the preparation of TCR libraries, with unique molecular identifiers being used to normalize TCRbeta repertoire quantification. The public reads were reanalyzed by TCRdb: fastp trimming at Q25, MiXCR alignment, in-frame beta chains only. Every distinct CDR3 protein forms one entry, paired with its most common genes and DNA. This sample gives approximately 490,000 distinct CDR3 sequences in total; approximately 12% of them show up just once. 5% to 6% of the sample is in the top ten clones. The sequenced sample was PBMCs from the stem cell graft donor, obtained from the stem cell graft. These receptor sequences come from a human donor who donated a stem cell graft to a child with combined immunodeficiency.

The CDR3 protein is CASSLAAGIIDEQFF. CDR3 in DNA: TGTGCCAGCAGCTTAGCGGCCGGGATTATCGATGAGCAGTTCTTC. This chain uses TRBV7-6 with TRBJ2-1, with TRBD2 as a possible D gene (5 bases). In germline, CDR1 is SGHVS, CDR2 FNYEAQ. V gave up 0 bases and J gave up 8 bases, with 14 bases separating them. The CDR3 runs 15 residues.

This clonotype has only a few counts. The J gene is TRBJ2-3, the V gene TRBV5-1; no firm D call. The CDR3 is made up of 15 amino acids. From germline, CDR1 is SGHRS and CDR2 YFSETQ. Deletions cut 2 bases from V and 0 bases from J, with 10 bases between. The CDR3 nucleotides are TGCGCCAGCAGCTTCACGATGACTAGCACAGATACGCAGTATTTT. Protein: CASSFTMTSTDTQYF. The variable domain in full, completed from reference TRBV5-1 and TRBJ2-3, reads KAGVTQTPRYLIKTRGQQVTLSCSPISGHRSVSWYQQTPGQGLQFLFEYFSETQRNKGNFPGRFSGRQFSNSRSEMNVSTLELGDSALYLCASSFTMTSTDTQYFGPGTRLTVL.

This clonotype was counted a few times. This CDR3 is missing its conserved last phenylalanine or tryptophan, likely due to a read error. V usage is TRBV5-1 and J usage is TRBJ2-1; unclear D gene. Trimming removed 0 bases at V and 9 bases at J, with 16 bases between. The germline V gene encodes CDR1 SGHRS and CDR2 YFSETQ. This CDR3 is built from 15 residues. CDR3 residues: CASSLGADLFPEQFS. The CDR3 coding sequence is TGCGCCAGCAGCTTGGGGGCGGACCTCTTTCCTGAGCAGTTCTCC.

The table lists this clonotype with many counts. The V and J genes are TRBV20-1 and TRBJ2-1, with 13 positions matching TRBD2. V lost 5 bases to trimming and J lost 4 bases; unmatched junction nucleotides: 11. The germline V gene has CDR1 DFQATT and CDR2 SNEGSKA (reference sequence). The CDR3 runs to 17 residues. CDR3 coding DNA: TGCAGTGCTGCGCCCGGACTAGCGGGAGAGGGGTACAATGAGCAGTTCTTC. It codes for CSAAPGLAGEGYNEQFF.

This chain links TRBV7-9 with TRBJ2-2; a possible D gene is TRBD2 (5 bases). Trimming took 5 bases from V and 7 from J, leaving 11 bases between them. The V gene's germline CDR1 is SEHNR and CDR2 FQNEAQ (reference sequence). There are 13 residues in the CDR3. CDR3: CASSPGGGGELFF. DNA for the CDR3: TGTGCCAGCAGCCCGGGTGGAGGCGGGGAGCTGTTTTTT. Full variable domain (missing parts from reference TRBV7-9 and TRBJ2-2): DTGVSQNPRHKITKRGQNVTFRCDPISEHNRLYWYRQTLGQGPEFLTYFQNEAQLEKSRLLSDRFSAERPKGSFSTLEIQRTEQGDSAMYLCASSPGGGGELFFGEGSRLTVL.

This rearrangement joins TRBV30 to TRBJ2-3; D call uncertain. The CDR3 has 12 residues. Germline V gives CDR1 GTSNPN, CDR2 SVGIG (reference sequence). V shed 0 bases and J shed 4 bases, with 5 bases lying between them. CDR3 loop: CAWSVPPDTQYF. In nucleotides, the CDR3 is TGTGCCTGGAGTGTACCCCCAGATACGCAGTATTTT.

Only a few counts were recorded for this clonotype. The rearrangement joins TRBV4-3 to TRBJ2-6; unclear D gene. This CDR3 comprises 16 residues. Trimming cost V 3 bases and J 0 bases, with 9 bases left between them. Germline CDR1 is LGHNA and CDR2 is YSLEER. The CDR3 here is CASSHLLGSGANVLTF. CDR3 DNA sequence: TGCGCCAGCAGCCATCTATTGGGCTCTGGGGCCAACGTCCTGACTTTC.

The chain's CDR3 is CAIRPGGAENSPLHF. The CDR3 region has the DNA TGTGCCATCAGGCCAGGGGGCGCGGAGAATTCACCCCTCCACTTT. The V and J genes are TRBV10-3 and TRBJ1-6; 8 bases are shared with TRBD1. Germline V CDR1 and CDR2: ENHRY, SYGVKD. The CDR3 totals 15 residues. V gave up 6 bases and J gave up 7 bases; unmatched junction bases: 8.

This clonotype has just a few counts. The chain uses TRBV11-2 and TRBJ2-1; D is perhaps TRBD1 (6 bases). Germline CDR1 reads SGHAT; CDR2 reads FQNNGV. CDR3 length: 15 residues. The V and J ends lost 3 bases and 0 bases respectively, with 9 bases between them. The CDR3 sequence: CASSFTGFSYNEQFF. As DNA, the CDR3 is TGTGCCAGCAGCTTCACAGGGTTCTCCTACAATGAGCAGTTCTTC.

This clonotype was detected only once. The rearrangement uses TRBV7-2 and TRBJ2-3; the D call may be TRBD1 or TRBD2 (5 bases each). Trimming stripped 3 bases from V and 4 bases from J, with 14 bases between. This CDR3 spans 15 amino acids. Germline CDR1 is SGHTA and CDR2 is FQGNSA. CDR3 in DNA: TGTGCCAGCAGCTTCGGACAACTAGGGGCAGATACGCAGTATTTT. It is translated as CASSFGQLGADTQYF.

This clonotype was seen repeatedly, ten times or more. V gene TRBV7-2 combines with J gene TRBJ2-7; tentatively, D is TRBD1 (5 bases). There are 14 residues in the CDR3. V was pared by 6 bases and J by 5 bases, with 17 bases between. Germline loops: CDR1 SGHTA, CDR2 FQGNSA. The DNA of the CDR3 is TGTGCCAGCAGTATACACAGGCGTTCGAACGAGCAGTACTTC. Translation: CASSIHRRSNEQYF.

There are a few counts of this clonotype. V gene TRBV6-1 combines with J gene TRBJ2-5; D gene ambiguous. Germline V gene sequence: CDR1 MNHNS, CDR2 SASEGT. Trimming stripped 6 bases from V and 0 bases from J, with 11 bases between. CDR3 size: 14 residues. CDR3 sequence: CASSPPLYQETQYF. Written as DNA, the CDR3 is TGTGCCAGCAGCCCCCCATTGTACCAAGAGACCCAGTACTTC.

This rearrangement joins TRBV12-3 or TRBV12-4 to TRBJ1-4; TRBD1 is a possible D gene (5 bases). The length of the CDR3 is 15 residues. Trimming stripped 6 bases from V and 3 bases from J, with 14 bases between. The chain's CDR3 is CASSQGAGANEKLFF. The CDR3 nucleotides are TGTGCCAGCAGCCAAGGGGCCGGGGCTAATGAAAAACTGTTTTTT.

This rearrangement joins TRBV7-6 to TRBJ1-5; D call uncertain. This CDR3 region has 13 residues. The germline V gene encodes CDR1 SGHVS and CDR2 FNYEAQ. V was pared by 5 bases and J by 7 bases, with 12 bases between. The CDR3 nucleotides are TGTGCCAGCAGCAGGGATACGGTACAGCCCCAGCATTTT. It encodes CASSRDTVQPQHF.

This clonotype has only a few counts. The CDR3 here is CATSRDLGQQETQYF. CDR3 nucleotide sequence: TGTGCCACCAGCAGAGATTTAGGACAGCAAGAGACCCAGTACTTC. This sequence joins TRBV15 and TRBJ2-5; D might be TRBD1 (6 bases). Per the germline V gene, CDR1 is LNHNV and CDR2 is YYDKDF (reference sequence). CDR3 length: 15 residues. V shed 0 bases and J shed 2 bases, with 10 bases lying between them.

The DNA of the CDR3 is TGTGCCAGCAGCCGGACCGAAGCCCACGAGCAGTACTTC. This encodes CASSRTEAHEQYF. The chain links TRBV5-5 to TRBJ2-7; D gene ambiguous. Trimming took 4 bases from V and 5 from J, leaving 13 bases between them. The V gene's germline CDR1 is SGHKS and CDR2 YYEKEE (reference sequence). The CDR3 consists of 13 residues.

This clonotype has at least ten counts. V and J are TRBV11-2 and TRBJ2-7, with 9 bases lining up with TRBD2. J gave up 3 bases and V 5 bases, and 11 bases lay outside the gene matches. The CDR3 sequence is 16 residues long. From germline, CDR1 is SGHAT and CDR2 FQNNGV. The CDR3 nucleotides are TGTGCCAGCAGCCGACCGGGGGTAGCGGGGGACTACGAGCAGTACTTC. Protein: CASSRPGVAGDYEQYF. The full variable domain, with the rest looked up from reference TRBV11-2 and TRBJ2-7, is EAGVAQSPRYKIIEKRQSVAFWCNPISGHATLYWYQQILGQGPKLLIQFQNNGVVDDSQLPKDRFSAERLKGVDSTLKIQPAKLEDSAVYLCASSRPGVAGDYEQYFGPGTRLTVT.

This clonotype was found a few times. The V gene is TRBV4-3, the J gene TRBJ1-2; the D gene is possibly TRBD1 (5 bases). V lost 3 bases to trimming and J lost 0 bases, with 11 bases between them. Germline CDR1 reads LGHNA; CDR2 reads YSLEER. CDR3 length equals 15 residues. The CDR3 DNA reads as TGCGCCAGCAGCCAGCTAGGGGTCGCTAACTATGGCTACACCTTC. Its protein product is CASSQLGVANYGYTF.

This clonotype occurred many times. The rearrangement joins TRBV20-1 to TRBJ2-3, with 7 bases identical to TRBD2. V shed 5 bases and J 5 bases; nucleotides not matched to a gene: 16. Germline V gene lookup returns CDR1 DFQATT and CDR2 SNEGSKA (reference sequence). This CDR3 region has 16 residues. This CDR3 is CSAVPFMGGPGDTQYF. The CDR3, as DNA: TGCAGTGCTGTTCCCTTCATGGGAGGGCCTGGAGATACGCAGTATTTT.

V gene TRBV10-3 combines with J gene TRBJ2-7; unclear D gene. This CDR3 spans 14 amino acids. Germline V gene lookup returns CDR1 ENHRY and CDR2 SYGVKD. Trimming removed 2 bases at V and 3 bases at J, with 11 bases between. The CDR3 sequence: CAISEKGRFYEQYF. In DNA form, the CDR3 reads TGTGCCATCAGTGAGAAGGGCAGATTCTACGAGCAGTACTTC.

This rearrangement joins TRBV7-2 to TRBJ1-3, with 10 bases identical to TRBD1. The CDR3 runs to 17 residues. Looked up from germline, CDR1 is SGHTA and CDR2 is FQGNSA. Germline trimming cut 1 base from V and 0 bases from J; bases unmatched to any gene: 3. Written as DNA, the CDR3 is TGTGCCAGCAGCTTAGGACGGACAGGGGGCTCTGGAAACACCATATATTTT. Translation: CASSLGRTGGSGNTIYF.

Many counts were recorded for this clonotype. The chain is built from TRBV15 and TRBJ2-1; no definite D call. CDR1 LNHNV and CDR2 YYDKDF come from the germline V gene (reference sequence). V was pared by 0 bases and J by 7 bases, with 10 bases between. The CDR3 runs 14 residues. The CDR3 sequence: CATSRDWIGNEQFF. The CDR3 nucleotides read TGTGCCACCAGCAGAGATTGGATCGGAAATGAGCAGTTCTTC.

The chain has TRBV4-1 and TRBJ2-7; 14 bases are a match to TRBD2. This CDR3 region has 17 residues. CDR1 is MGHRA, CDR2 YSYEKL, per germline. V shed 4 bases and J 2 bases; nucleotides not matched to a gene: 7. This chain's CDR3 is CASSRGTSGRGAYEQYF. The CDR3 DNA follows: TGCGCCAGCAGCCGAGGGACTAGCGGGAGAGGGGCCTACGAGCAGTACTTC.